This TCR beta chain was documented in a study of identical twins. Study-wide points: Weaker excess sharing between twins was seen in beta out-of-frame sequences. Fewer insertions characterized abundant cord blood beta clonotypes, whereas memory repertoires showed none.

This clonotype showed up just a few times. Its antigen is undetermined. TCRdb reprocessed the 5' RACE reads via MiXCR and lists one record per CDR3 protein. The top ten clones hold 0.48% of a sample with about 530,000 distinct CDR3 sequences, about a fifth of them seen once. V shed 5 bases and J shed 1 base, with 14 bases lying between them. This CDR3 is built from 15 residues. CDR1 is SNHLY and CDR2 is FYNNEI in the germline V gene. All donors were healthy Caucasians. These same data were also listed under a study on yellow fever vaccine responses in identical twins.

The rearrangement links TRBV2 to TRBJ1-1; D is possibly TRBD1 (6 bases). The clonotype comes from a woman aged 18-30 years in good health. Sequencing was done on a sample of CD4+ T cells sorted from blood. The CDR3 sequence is CASSLSGTKNTEAFF. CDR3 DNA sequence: TGTGCCAGCAGTCTTTCCGGGACAAAGAACACTGAAGCTTTCTTT.